The 21 T cell receptor beta chains below were found in one sample sequenced in a study of regulatory T cells in long-lasting Graves disease. This sample's time point: newly diagnosed GD, antithyroid drugs for less than 3 months. PBMCs provided the RNA from which the TCR library was made. The TCR beta library used iRepertoire HTBI primers with Arm-PCR amplification of CDR3. TCRdb reanalysed the multiplex PCR reads using MiXCR and keeps one entry per CDR3 protein. The sample consists of roughly 610,000 distinct CDR3 sequences, 16% of them appearing once. The data were also submitted as part of a second study, on T cells in Graves' hyperthyroidism and ophthalmopathy.

Material: peripheral blood mononuclear cells (PBMCs), obtained at new diagnosis, from a patient treated with antithyroid drugs. The origin of the receptors is a woman aged 25 to 45 with Graves disease.

This clonotype has ten or more counts. The V and J genes are TRBV7-3 and TRBJ2-7; D is possibly TRBD1 or TRBD2 (5 bases each). The V gene lost 5 bases and the J gene lost 2 bases, with 16 bases spanning the gap. CDR1 and CDR2 (germline): SGHTA, FQGTGA. The CDR3 loop spans 15 amino acids. The CDR3 coding sequence is TGTGCCAGCAGCCCAACGGGGCAAAAAACCTACGAGCAGTACTTC. Translating gives CASSPTGQKTYEQYF.

The rearrangement links TRBV29-1 to TRBJ2-1; D remains unclear. Germline CDR1 reads SQVTM; CDR2 reads ANQGSEA. The CDR3 has 12 amino acids. V was shortened by 6 bases and J by 6 bases, with 12 bases between the two germline ends. CDR3 protein: CSVETQFNEQFF. In nucleotides, the CDR3 is TGCAGCGTCGAGACACAATTCAATGAGCAGTTCTTC.

The sample holds a few counts of this clonotype. This rearrangement joins TRBV5-1 to TRBJ2-1; tentative D call: TRBD2 (5 bases). Germline CDR1 is SGHRS and CDR2 is YFSETQ. The V end was cut by 0 bases, the J end by 6 bases, with 13 bases between. There are 15 residues in the CDR3. The CDR3 DNA reads as TGCGCCAGCAGCTTGGAAGCTAGCCGGAGCAATGAGCAGTTCTTC. Translating gives CASSLEASRSNEQFF.

This chain connects TRBV5-1 to TRBJ2-7; D is ambiguous. The J call may be wrong; the DNA end is better matched by TRBJ2-5. CDR3 size: 13 residues. The germline V gene encodes CDR1 SGHRS and CDR2 YFSETQ. The DNA for the CDR3 is TGCGCCAGCAGCTTGGCCTACCGTGAGACCCAGTACTTC. Translated, it gives CASSLAYRETQYF.

This clonotype was counted only a few times. The chain employs TRBV7-9 and TRBJ1-1, with D tentatively TRBD1 (5 bases). CDR3 length: 11 residues. V shed 1 base and J shed 12 bases, with 9 bases lying between them. The V gene's germline CDR1 is SEHNR and CDR2 FQNEAQ (reference sequence). CDR3 nucleotides: TGTGCCAGCAGCTTAGGTGGGGGGACTTTCTTT. Translating it yields CASSLGGGTFF.

The V gene is TRBV7-2, the J gene TRBJ2-7; 8 bases align to TRBD1. V was pared by 2 bases and J by 4 bases, with 16 bases of the junction left unmatched. There are 18 residues in the CDR3. Germline V gene lookup returns CDR1 SGHTA and CDR2 FQGNSA. The CDR3 loop is CASSLRAGGWGDFYEQYF. The CDR3 nucleotides read TGTGCCAGCAGCTTACGGGCAGGGGGCTGGGGGGACTTTTACGAGCAGTACTTC.

This clonotype was observed many times. This sequence joins TRBV27 and TRBJ1-1; D is unresolved. The CDR3 runs 16 residues. The V and J ends lost 7 bases and 1 base respectively, with 19 bases between them. Germline V CDR1 and CDR2: MNHEY, SMNVEV (reference sequence). As DNA, the CDR3 is TGTGCCAGCACCCGAAGTCCGGCAAGGCCGAACACTGAAGCTTTCTTT. Translated, it gives CASTRSPARPNTEAFF.

This clonotype was observed a handful of times. The chain recombines TRBV28 with TRBJ2-3; perhaps TRBD1 as D (6 bases). The germline gives CDR1 MDHEN, CDR2 SYDVKM. CDR3 length equals 15 residues. V lost 6 bases and J 6 bases, leaving 19 bases between the germline ends. CDR3 protein: CASSMGAPGWDTQYF. The CDR3 bases are TGTGCCAGCAGCATGGGGGCACCGGGTTGGGATACGCAGTATTTT.

This clonotype was seen at least ten times. This rearrangement joins TRBV6-2 or TRBV6-3 to TRBJ1-2; maybe TRBD1 (5 bases). Between the trimmed V and J ends, which lost 0 bases and 4 bases, there was a span of 12 bases. This CDR3 comprises 15 residues. Germline lookup yields CDR1 MNHEY and CDR2 SVGEGT. The CDR3 loop reads CASSYSGQTPYGYTF. DNA of the CDR3: TGTGCCAGCAGTTACTCGGGGCAGACTCCCTATGGCTACACCTTC.

Many counts were recorded for this clonotype. This rearrangement joins TRBV28 to TRBJ2-2; D unclear. V was shortened by 5 bases and J by 0 bases, with 13 bases between the two germline ends. Germline V CDR1 and CDR2: MDHEN, SYDVKM. CDR3 length: 16 amino acids. The CDR3 coding sequence is TGTGCCAGCAGTCCCGACCCCCAATCGAACACCGGGGAGCTGTTTTTT. This sequence encodes CASSPDPQSNTGELFF.

This clonotype was picked up a small number of times. This chain joins TRBV5-1 and TRBJ2-3; 10 nucleotides agree with TRBD1. The CDR3 has 16 residues. V dropped 7 bases and J dropped 6; count of bases not matched to a gene: 14. Germline V CDR1 and CDR2: SGHRS, YFSETQ. The CDR3 region has the DNA TGCGCCAGCCTCCCAGCCCGGGACAGGGGATCGGATACGCAGTATTTT. Protein product: CASLPARDRGSDTQYF.

In this sample, this clonotype turned up many times. A junction boundary mismatches the germline segment, possibly from a read error. CDR3 sequence: CASSSLSIRVRF. In nucleotides, the CDR3 is TGTGCCAGCAGCTCCCTTTCCATAAGGGTACGCTTT. J is TRBJ1-1 and V is TRBV11-2, with D unresolved. This CDR3 is built from 12 residues. Germline lookup yields CDR1 SGHAT and CDR2 FQNNGV.

To note about this clonotype: Since a much larger clone is just one base distant, this may be a read error. The chain joins TRBV6-5 to TRBJ2-1; 8 bases match TRBD2. The germline gives CDR1 MNHEY, CDR2 SVGAGI. The CDR3 contains 16 residues. The V and J ends lost 2 bases and 13 bases, in that order; junction bases with no gene match: 16. Here the CDR3 DNA reads TGTGCCAGCAGTTACCACCGGGCTAGCGGGCAAGAGACCCAGTTCTTC. This sequence encodes CASSYHRASGQETQFF.

This clonotype has ten or more counts. The rearrangement joins TRBV28 to TRBJ2-3; the match to TRBD2 covers 14 bases. V trimming: 5 bases; J trimming: 5 bases; junction bases outside the gene matches: 6. The CDR3 loop spans 16 amino acids. CDR1 and CDR2 (germline): MDHEN, SYDVKM. This chain's CDR3 is CASSLAGLAGVDTQYF. CDR3 DNA: TGTGCCAGCAGTCTTGCGGGACTAGCGGGAGTAGATACGCAGTATTTT.

This clonotype was counted only a few times. The genes are TRBV28 and TRBJ2-7; TRBD2 aligns across 8 bases. V lost 6 bases, J lost 2 bases, and 9 bases stayed unmatched. CDR1 is MDHEN and CDR2 is SYDVKM in the germline V gene. The CDR3 has 15 amino acids. The CDR3 loop reads CASSPPGLGTYEQYF. CDR3 nucleotide sequence: TGTGCCAGCAGCCCCCCGGGACTAGGGACCTACGAGCAGTACTTC.

Many counts were recorded for this clonotype. The CDR3 DNA is TGTGCCAGCAGCCCCCTCAGGGGGACCTACGAGCAGTACTTC. It encodes CASSPLRGTYEQYF. This chain uses TRBV28 with TRBJ2-7; 7 nucleotides agree with TRBD1. J lost 2 bases, V lost 6 bases, and 7 bases had no gene match. In germline, CDR1 is MDHEN, CDR2 SYDVKM. CDR3 size: 14 residues.

As to this clonotype: One junction end does not reproduce the germline sequence, and a read error may be involved. V gene TRBV11-2 combines with J gene TRBJ2-7; D unclear. The CDR3 consists of 15 residues. Germline V CDR1 and CDR2: SGHAT, FQNNGV. The CDR3 nucleotides are TGTACCAGCAGCTTATTGGTGGTTACTTCCTACGAGCAGTACTTC. This gives the protein CTSSLLVVTSYEQYF.

This clonotype was detected a few times. The genes are TRBV27 and TRBJ2-1; D remains unclear. The CDR3 is made up of 13 amino acids. V shed 3 bases and J shed 8 bases, with 11 bases lying between them. The germline gives CDR1 MNHEY, CDR2 SMNVEV (reference sequence). CDR3: CASSLAGPHEQFF. Written as DNA, the CDR3 is TGTGCCAGCAGTTTGGCAGGACCGCATGAGCAGTTCTTC.

This clonotype was counted between two and nine times. The chain couples TRBV6-1 to TRBJ2-2; a weak D match, TRBD1 (5 bases). Trimming removed 7 bases from V and 5 bases from J, with 17 bases in between. This CDR3 has 15 amino acids. CDR1 and CDR2 (germline): MNHNS, SASEGT. The CDR3, as DNA: TGTGCCAGCAAGTATAGCCAGGGAAAAACCGGGGAGCTGTTTTTT. This encodes CASKYSQGKTGELFF.

V usage is TRBV28 and J usage is TRBJ2-5, with TRBD1 identical over 11 bases. Germline CDR1 MDHEN, CDR2 SYDVKM. The V gene end was trimmed by 6 bases and the J gene end by 1 base; junction bases not matched to a gene: 1. The CDR3 runs 14 residues. The CDR3 reads CASRDRGPQETQYF. The CDR3 region has the DNA TGTGCCAGCAGGGACAGGGGGCCCCAAGAGACCCAGTACTTC.

This clonotype was counted many times. The chain links TRBV3-1 to TRBJ2-1; D unclear. The germline V and J ends were trimmed by 6 bases and 3 bases, with 3 bases remaining between them. The CDR3 has 11 residues. Germline CDR1 and CDR2: LGHDT and YNNKEL (reference sequence). In DNA form, the CDR3 reads TGTGCCAGCAGGAACTACAATGAGCAGTTCTTC. Protein sequence: CASRNYNEQFF.